The entry that follows covers one TCR beta chain sequence. As yet, its antigen is unknown. This sample stems from a study of T cell responses to AZD1222 COVID-19 vaccine. Findings and caveats of the study: Distributed over spike, vaccine-associated CD4 TCRs predominated at 160-218 and 743-854. Seropositivity was recorded at baseline in only 6 or 7 AZD1222 recipients. Possibly, clonal diversity was underestimated; donors were largely white British and included more females.

Only in-frame clones appear in the TCRdb table, and some are missing; sequencing was by immunoSEQ multiplex PCR. This table holds roughly 42,000 clones, about three quarters found once. The CDR3 extends over 13 amino acids. CDR1 is MNHEY, CDR2 SVGAGI, per germline. V was cut by 7 bases and J by 5 bases, with 14 bases left in between. The sequencing here drew on peripheral blood, taken on day 0 of AZD1222 vaccination. This chain connects TRBV6-5 to TRBJ2-5; D is possibly TRBD1 (5 bases). The receptor's source is an adult in good health. The CDR3 sequence: CASNAGLGETQYF. CDR3 bases: TGTGCCAGCAATGCAGGGTTAGGGGAGACCCAGTACTTC.